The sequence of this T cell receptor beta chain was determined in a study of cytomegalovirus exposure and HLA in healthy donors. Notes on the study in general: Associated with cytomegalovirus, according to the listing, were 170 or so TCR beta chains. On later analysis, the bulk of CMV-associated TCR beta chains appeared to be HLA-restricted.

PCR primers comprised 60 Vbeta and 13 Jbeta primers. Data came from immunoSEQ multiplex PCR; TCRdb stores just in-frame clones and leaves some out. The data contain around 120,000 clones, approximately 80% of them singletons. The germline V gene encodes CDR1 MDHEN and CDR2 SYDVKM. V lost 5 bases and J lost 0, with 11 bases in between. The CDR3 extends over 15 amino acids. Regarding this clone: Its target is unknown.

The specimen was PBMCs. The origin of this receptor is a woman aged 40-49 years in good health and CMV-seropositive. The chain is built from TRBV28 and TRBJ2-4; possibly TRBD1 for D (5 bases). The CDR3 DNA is TGTGCCAGCAGTGAGACAGTTCCAGCCAAAAACATTCAGTACTTC. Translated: CASSETVPAKNIQYF.